A single TCR beta chain is shown here with its context. Its specific antigen is unknown. The input lacks base qualities; no much larger clone sits a single base away. The CDR3 regions of human TCRbeta chains were subjected to immunosequencing. The paper's processing steps were these. TCRs in the repertoires were compared against a reference library of SARS-CoV-2-specific TCRs that had been generated with the MIRA antigen-specificity platform. Breadth was defined as the fraction of unique TCRs that were SARS-CoV-2-associated. Depth was defined as the fraction of total T cells that were SARS-CoV-2-associated. Using the MIRA data, every spike-specific TCR was mapped to the spike region that the TCR reacted to and assigned to either a CD4 or a CD8 class. Log10-transformed breadth and depth values were compared by one-way ANOVA with Sidak's multiple comparisons tests. TCRdb provides this immuneACCESS table in a form limited to in-frame rearrangements. Some clones are lacking; in checked studies, under half of them reflect an unresolved V gene, and why the rest are absent is not known. D and trimming come from the DNA, and the V and J calls and clone size come from that table. A total of some 130,000 clones appear in this sample, roughly 91% of them only once. The ten largest clonotypes hold 6% to 7% of the sample.

The germline V gene (reference sequence) provides CDR1 LNHNV and CDR2 YYDKDF. Trimming accounts for 0 bases at V and 4 bases at J, while the number of junction bases matched to no gene is 4. Counted from cysteine to phenylalanine, this CDR3 has 15 amino acids. Of all the DNA, just the CDR3 is kept, 45 bases in frame from base 1. This sample is drawn from a study of T cell responses to AZD1222 COVID-19 vaccine (dated by TCRdb to the early 2020s). Some background on the complete study: A total of about 240 trial participants underwent TCR sequencing, of whom 200 to 220 received two doses of AZD1222 and about 25 received two doses of the MenACWY control vaccine. Trial participants were enrolled by age into subgroups of 18-55, 56-69 and 70-plus years, and around 150, 28 and 57 TCR-sequenced participants, respectively, were included in these subgroups.

Study-wide findings and limitations: The vaccine-associated CD4 TCRs covered the entire spike protein, and the dominant responses fell in regions 160-218 and 743-854. After two AZD1222 doses, both the breadth and the depth of spike-specific TCRs were significantly higher than at day 0 and than in MenACWY recipients. Epitopes outside the regions mutated in the B.1.351 and B.1.1.7 variants were reportedly recognized by nearly half of the unique spike-specific TCRs. Because no samples from the day 14 peak response were available, repertoires could be characterized only after the peak T cell response. Conclusions about previously exposed vaccinees are limited, since just a handful of AZD1222 recipients were seropositive for SARS-CoV-2 at baseline. Most participants were white British and females outnumbered males, and the authors suggested that clonal diversity may have been underestimated. The 56-69-year group was small, and its depth increase did not reach significance, likely because of low power.

The sample's time point label, decoded: about 28 days (+/-7) after the second vaccine dose. Because spike-specific TCR depth and breadth did not differ between the two schedules, AZD1222 recipients who got a second dose at roughly 4 weeks were pooled with those who got a second dose at roughly 12 weeks. Vaccinee samples came from UK trials COV001 and COV002, including a single-blind randomized controlled phase 2/3 trial of AZD1222 (ChAdOx1 nCoV-19) in healthy adults. For TCRbeta chain sequencing, PBMC samples were collected from trial participants at day 0 and at day 28 after the second dose. The sample in question was peripheral blood, obtained 28 days after the second AZD1222 dose. The sequence derives from an adult who received the AZD1222 COVID-19 vaccine. The rearranged segments are TRBV15 and TRBJ2-5; the central 8 bases match TRBD2. The sequence in DNA is TGTGCCACCAGCAGAGATTTAGCGGGGCTAGAGACCCAGTACTTC. This encodes CATSRDLAGLETQYF.